Listed below are T cell receptor beta chains from one sample, sequenced in a study of cytomegalovirus exposure and HLA in healthy donors. The protocol was immunoSEQ multiplex PCR, while the TCRdb copy is restricted to in-frame clones and leaves out a portion. The sample lists 120,000 or so clones; 75% to 85% were seen once. Material for sequencing was PBMCs. The receptors come from a woman aged 45 to 65 in good health and CMV-seropositive. The conserved cysteine and the conserved F or W are not part of the CDR3 here. Fields, in order: CDR3 length, J gene, V gene, CDR3 protein.

12 | TRBJ1-5 | TRBV19 | ASSLSAVNQPQH
14 | TRBJ2-2 | TRBV5-1 | ASSWGTSGVTGELF
11 | TRBJ1-2 | TRBV7-3 | ASSSEPGYGYT
11 | TRBJ1-1 | TRBV9 | ASSPPALTEAF
13 | TRBJ2-1 | TRBV9 | ASSVYEGGHWEQF
12 | TRBJ1-1 | TRBV7-2 | ASSLEAENTEAF
20 | TRBJ1-5 | TRBV15 | ATSREKRAGTGDVGSNQPQH
16 | TRBJ2-3 | TRBV7-6 | ASSLGRGDRGGTDTQY
9 | TRBJ2-3 | TRBV7-2 | ASSLQITQY
13 | TRBJ2-7 | TRBV5-8 | ASSLPGRAGYEQY
12 | TRBJ2-7 | TRBV30 | AWSVDVRVYEQY
11 | TRBJ2-3 | TRBV5-1 | ASSPEVPDTQY
16 | TRBJ2-1 | TRBV4-2 | ASSQDRSGLAGVGEQF
12 | TRBJ1-1 | TRBV10-3 | AISESAENTEAF
11 | TRBJ2-7 | TRBV27 | ASSLSSTHEQY
11 | TRBJ1-4 | TRBV6-5 | ATLARGGEKLF